The clone carrying this TCR beta chain was counted a few times. Its antigen is unidentified. This CDR3 has 15 residues. Trimming took off 2 bases at V and 7 bases at J, with 15 bases between the two ends. CDR1 and CDR2 from the germline V gene are SEHNR and FQNEAQ (reference sequence). Blood was collected once per donor into heparin, averaging approximately 0.11 L. All of the isolated RNA was reverse transcribed, so expressed TCRB transcripts were sequenced. Assay used: immunoSEQ multiplex PCR; TCRdb lists only in-frame clones, some missing. The sample lists hundreds of thousands of clones; around 15% were seen once. The sample originates from a study of beta chain features in type 1 diabetes. Study summary: All of the samples together had 107,917,701 sorted cells examined. Study findings and constraints: Whatever favoring of shorter templates PCR might show would apply equally to patients and controls. When Type 1 diabetes patients were examined, their TCRB CDR3s proved moderately but significantly shorter in all four CD4+ subsets.

The receptor comes from a man between 18 and 35 years old with type 1 diabetes. The genes are TRBV7-9 and TRBJ2-1; the D gene is possibly TRBD2 (5 bases). Source material: naive CD4+ T cells from blood. The CDR3 DNA reads as TGTGCCAGCAGCTTACTAGTGGGAGTGGTGAATGAGCAGTTCTTC. This gives the protein CASSLLVGVVNEQFF.